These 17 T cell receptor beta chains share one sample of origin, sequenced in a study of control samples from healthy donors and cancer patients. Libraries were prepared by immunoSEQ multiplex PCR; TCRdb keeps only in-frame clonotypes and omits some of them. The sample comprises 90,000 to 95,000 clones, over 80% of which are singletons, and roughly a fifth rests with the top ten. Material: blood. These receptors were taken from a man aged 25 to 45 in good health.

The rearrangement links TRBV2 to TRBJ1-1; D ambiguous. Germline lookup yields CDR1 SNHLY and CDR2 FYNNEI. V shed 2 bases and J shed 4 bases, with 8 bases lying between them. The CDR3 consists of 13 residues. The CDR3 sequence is CASSERESTEAFF. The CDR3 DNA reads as TGTGCCAGCAGTGAAAGGGAGAGCACTGAAGCTTTCTTT.

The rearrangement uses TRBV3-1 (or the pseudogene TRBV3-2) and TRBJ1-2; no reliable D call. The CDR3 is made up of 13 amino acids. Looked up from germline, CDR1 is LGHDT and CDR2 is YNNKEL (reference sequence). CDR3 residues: CASLGFSDYGYTF. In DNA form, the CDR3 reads TGTGCATCGTTAGGCTTTTCGGACTATGGCTACACCTTC.

The CDR3 sequence: CASSPVGRNIQYF. CDR3 in DNA: TGTGCCAGCAGCCCGGTAGGGAGGAACATTCAGTACTTC. The chain employs TRBV6-5 and TRBJ2-4; D may be TRBD2 (6 bases). The CDR3 is 13 amino acids. Germline V gives CDR1 MNHEY, CDR2 SVGAGI. V dropped 6 bases and J dropped 7 bases, with 13 bases sitting between them.

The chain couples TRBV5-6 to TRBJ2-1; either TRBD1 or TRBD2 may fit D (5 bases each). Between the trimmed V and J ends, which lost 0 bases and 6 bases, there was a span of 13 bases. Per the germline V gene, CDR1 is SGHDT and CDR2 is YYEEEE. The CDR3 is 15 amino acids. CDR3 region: CASSLGGVGSNEQFF. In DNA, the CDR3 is TGTGCCAGCAGCTTGGGAGGGGTAGGAAGCAATGAGCAGTTCTTC.

This chain's CDR3 is CASSIFPSGTNTGELFF. The CDR3 DNA is TGTGCCAGTAGTATTTTCCCGAGCGGGACGAACACCGGGGAGCTGTTTTTT. The chain uses TRBV19 and TRBJ2-2; 7 bases agree with TRBD2. Germline lookup yields CDR1 LNHDA and CDR2 SQIVND (reference sequence). The V segment lost 3 bases and the J segment 0 bases; nucleotides outside the gene matches: 7. CDR3 length equals 17 residues.

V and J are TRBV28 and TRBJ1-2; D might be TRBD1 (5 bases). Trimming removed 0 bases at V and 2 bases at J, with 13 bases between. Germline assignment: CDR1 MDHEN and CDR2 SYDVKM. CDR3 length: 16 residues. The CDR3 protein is CASSLWRQNPNYGYTF. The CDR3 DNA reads TGTGCCAGCAGTTTATGGAGACAGAATCCCAACTATGGCTACACCTTC.

CDR3 sequence: CASRERGGYNEQFF. CDR3 sequence (DNA): TGTGCCAGCAGGGAGCGGGGGGGCTACAATGAGCAGTTCTTC. J is TRBJ2-1 and V is TRBV6-5, with 10 bases lining up with TRBD2. The V gene end was trimmed by 6 bases and the J gene end by 3 bases; junction bases not matched to a gene: 2. Germline CDR1 reads MNHEY; CDR2 reads SVGAGI. The CDR3 is 14 residues long.

For the CDR3, the DNA is TGCGCCAGCAGGGGGGCGAGCGGGGATATCAACAATGAGCAGTTCTTC. This translates into CASRGASGDINNEQFF. The chain recombines TRBV5-1 with TRBJ2-1; the D gene is possibly TRBD2 (7 bases). V dropped 5 bases and J dropped 5 bases, with 20 bases sitting between them. CDR1 SGHRS and CDR2 YFSETQ come from the germline V gene. The CDR3 is 16 amino acids.

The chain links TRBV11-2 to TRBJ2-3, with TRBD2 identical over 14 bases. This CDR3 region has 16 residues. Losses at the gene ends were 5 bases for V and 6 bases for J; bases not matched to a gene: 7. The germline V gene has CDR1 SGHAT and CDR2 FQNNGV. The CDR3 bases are TGTGCCAGCAGCCCCCAGAGACTAGCGGGGGGGGATACGCAGTATTTT. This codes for CASSPQRLAGGDTQYF.

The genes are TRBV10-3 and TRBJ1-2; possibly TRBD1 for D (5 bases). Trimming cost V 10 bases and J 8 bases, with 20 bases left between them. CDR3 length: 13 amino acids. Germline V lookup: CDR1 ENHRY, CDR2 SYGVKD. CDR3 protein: CASEGDPPRGYTF. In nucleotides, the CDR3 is TGTGCCAGTGAAGGGGACCCTCCGCGCGGCTACACCTTC.

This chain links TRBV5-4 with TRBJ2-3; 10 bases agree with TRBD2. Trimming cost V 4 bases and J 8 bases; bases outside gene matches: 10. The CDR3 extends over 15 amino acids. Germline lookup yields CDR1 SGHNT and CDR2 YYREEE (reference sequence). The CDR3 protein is CASSPRLAGLGTQYF. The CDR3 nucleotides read TGTGCCAGCAGCCCTAGACTAGCGGGCCTAGGTACGCAGTATTTT.

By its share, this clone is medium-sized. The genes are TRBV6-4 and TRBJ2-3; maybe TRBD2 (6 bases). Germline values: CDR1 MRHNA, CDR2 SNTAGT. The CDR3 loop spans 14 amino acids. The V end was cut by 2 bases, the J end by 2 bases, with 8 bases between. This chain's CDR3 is CASSDTGDTDTQYF. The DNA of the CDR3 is TGTGCCAGCAGTGACACGGGGGACACAGATACGCAGTATTTT.

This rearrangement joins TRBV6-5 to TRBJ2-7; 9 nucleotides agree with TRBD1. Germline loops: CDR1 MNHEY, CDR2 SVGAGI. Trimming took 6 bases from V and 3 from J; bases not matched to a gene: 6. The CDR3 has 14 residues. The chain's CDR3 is CASRSPGQGYEQYF. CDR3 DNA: TGTGCCAGCAGGTCACCGGGACAGGGCTACGAGCAGTACTTC.

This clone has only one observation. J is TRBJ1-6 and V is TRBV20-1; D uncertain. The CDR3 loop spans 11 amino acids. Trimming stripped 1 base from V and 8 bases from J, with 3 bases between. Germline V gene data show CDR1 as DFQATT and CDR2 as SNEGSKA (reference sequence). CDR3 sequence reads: CSARGDSPLHF. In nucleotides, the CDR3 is TGCAGTGCTAGAGGCGATTCACCCCTCCACTTT.

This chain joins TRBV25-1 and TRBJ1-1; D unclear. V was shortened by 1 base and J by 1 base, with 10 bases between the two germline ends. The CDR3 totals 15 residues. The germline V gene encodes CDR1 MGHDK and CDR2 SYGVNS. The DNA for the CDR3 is TGTGCCAGCAGTGAATTCGGAGGGAGGAACACTGAAGCTTTCTTT. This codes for CASSEFGGRNTEAFF.

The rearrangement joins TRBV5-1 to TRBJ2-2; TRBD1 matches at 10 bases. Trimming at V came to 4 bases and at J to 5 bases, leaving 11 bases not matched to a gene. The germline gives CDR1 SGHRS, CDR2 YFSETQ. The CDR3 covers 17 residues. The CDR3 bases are TGCGCCAGCAGCGGGGGACAGGGGCGAGTCGGTACCGGGGAGCTGTTTTTT. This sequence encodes CASSGGQGRVGTGELFF.

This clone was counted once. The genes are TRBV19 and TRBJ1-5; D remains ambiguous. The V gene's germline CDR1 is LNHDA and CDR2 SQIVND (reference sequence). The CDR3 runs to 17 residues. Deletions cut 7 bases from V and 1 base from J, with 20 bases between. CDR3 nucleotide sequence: TGTGCCAGTAACTTTCCCTCGGGAGGTAGAAGCAATCAGCCCCAGCATTTT. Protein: CASNFPSGGRSNQPQHF.